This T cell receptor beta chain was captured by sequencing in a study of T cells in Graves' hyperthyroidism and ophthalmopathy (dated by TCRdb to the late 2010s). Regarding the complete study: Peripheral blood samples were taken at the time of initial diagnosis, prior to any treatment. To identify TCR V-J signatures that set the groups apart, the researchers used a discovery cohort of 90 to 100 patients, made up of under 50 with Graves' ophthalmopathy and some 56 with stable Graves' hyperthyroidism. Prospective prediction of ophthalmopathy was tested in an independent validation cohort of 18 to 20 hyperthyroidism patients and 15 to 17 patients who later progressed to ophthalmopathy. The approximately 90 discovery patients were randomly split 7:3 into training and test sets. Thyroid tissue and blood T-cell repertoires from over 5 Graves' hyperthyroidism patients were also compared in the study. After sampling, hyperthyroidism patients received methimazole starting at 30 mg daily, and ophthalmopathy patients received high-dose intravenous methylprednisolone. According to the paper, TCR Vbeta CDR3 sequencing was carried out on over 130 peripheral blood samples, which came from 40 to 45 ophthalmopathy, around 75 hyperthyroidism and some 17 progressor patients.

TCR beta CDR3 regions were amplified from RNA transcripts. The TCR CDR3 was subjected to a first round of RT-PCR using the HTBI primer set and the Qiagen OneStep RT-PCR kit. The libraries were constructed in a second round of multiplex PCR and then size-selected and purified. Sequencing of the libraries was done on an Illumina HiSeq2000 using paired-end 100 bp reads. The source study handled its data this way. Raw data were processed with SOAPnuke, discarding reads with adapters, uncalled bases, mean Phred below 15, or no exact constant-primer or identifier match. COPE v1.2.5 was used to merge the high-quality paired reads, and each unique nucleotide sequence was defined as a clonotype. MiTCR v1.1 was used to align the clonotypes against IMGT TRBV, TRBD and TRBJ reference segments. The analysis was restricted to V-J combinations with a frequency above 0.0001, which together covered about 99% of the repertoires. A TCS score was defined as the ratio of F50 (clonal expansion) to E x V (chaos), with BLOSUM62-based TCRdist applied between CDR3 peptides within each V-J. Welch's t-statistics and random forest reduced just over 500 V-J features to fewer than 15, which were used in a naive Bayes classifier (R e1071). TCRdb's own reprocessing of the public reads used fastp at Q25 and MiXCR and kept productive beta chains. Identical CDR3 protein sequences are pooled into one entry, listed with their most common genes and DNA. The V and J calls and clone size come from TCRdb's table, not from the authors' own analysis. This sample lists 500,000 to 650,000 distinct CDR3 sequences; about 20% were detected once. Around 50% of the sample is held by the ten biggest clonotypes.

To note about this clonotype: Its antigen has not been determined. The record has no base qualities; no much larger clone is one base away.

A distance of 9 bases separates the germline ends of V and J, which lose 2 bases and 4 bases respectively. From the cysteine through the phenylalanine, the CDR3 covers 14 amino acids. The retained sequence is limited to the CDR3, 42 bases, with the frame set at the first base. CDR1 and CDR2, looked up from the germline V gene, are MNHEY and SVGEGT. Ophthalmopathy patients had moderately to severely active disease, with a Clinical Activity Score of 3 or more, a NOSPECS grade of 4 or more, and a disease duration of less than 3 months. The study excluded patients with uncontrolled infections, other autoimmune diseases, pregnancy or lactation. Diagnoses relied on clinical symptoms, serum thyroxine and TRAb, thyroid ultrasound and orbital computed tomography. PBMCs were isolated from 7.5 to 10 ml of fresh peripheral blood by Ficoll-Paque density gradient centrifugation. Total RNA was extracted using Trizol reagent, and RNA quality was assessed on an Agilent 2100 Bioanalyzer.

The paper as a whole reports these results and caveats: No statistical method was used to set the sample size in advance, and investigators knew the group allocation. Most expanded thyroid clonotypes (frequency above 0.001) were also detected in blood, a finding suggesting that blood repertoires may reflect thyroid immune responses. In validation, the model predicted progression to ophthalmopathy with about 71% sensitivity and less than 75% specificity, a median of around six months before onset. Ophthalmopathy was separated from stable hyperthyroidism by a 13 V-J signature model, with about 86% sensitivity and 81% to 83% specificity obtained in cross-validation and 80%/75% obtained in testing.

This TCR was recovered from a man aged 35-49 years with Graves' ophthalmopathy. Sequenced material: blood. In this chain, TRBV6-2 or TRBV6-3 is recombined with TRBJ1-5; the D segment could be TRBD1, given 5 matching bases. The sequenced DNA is TGTGCCAGCAGTTACAGGTCAGGGAATCAGCCCCAGCATTTT. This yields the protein CASSYRSGNQPQHF.